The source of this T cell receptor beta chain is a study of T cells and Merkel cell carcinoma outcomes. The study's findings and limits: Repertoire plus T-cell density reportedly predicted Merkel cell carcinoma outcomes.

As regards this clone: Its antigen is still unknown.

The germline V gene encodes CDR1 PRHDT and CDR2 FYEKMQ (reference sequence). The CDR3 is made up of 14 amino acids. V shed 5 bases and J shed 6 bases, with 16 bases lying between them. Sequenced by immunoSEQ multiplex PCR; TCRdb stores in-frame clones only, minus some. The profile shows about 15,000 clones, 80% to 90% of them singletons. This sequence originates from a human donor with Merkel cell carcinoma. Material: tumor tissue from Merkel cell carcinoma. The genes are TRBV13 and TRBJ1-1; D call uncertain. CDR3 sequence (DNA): TGTGCCAGCAGCCTCGCCGGGCCCCGGGCTGAAGCTTTCTTT. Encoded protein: CASSLAGPRAEAFF.